The rows below give T cell receptor beta chains drawn from one sample of a study of CD4 T cells in relation to SARS-CoV-2 and coronaviruses. Profiling relied on immunoSEQ multiplex PCR, and the TCRdb table lists in-frame clones only, not all of them. The sample yields fewer than 25,000 clones, more than 60% seen once. Which antigens these TCRs recognize remains unknown. Sequenced: CD4+ T cells from PBMCs, cultured in vitro. Receptors originate from a human donor in good health. CDR3s include the opening cysteine and the closing phenylalanine or tryptophan. D genes are given only for firm matches.

j_call d_call v_call cdr3_aa cdr3_nt
TRBJ1-6 - TRBV18 CASSPLEHRDSNSPLHF TGTGCCAGCTCACCACTAGAACACAGGGATTCTAATTCACCCCTCCACTTT
TRBJ2-7 - TRBV3-1/TRBV3-2 CASSQETAYEQYF TGTGCCAGCAGCCAAGAGACAGCTTACGAGCAGTACTTC
TRBJ1-1 - TRBV2 CASSTTGTEAFF TGTGCCAGCAGCACAACAGGAACTGAAGCTTTCTTT
TRBJ2-5 - TRBV19 CASSLQGPFEIRETQYF TGTGCCAGTAGTCTACAAGGCCCCTTTGAGATTAGGGAGACCCAGTACTTC
TRBJ1-2 TRBD1 TRBV12-3/TRBV12-4 CASRTGGGGYTF TGTGCCAGTAGGACAGGGGGGGGAGGCTACACCTTC
TRBJ2-7 - TRBV10-3 CAARGFPAFEQYF TGTGCCGCGAGGGGATTTCCCGCTTTCGAGCAGTACTTC
TRBJ2-6 - TRBV27 CASRWEGVSGANVLTF TGTGCCAGCAGGTGGGAGGGGGTCTCTGGGGCCAACGTCCTGACTTTC
TRBJ2-3 - TRBV11-3 CASSRTQRDTQYF TGTGCCAGCAGTCGTACACAGAGAGATACGCAGTATTTT
TRBJ2-7 TRBD2 TRBV7-8 CASSLGAETGPESWRGEQYF TGTGCCAGCAGCTTAGGGGCGGAGACTGGGCCCGAGTCCTGGCGGGGGGAGCAGTACTTC
TRBJ1-1 TRBD1 TRBV15 CATTTRQGARGNTEAFF TGTGCCACCACCACACGACAGGGGGCGAGGGGGAACACTGAAGCTTTCTTT
TRBJ2-7 - TRBV19 CASSIGRGSYEQYF TGTGCCAGTAGTATTGGCAGGGGCTCCTACGAGCAGTACTTC
TRBJ2-3 TRBD2 TRBV9 CASTPRTSGSWDTQYF TGTGCCAGCACCCCTCGGACTAGCGGGAGTTGGGATACGCAGTATTTT
TRBJ2-1 - TRBV7-9 CASSPAGTAYNEQFF TGTGCCAGCAGCCCAGCCGGGACCGCATACAATGAGCAGTTCTTC
TRBJ2-2 TRBD1 TRBV4-1 CASSQETGANTGELFF TGCGCCAGCAGCCAAGAGACAGGGGCCAACACCGGGGAGCTGTTTTTT
TRBJ1-5 - TRBV18 CASSPRGGNQPQHF TGTGCCAGCTCACCCCGGGGGGGCAATCAGCCCCAGCATTTT
TRBJ2-7 - TRBV6-5 CASSYGPTLYEQYF TGTGCCAGCAGTTATGGGCCTACCCTTTACGAGCAGTACTTC
TRBJ1-2 TRBD1 TRBV3-1/TRBV3-2 CASSLGTGDYGYTF TGTGCCAGCAGCCTAGGGACAGGGGACTATGGCTACACCTTC
TRBJ2-3 TRBD2 TRBV11-2 CASSSPGLAASGQYF TGTGCCAGCAGTTCACCGGGACTAGCGGCAAGTGGGCAGTATTTT
TRBJ1-2 TRBD1 TRBV28 CASSLFEWTGDRGYGYTF TGTGCCAGCAGTTTATTTGAGTGGACAGGGGATAGGGGGTATGGCTACACCTTC
TRBJ1-1 - TRBV3-1/TRBV3-2 CASSPKSLGEAFF TGTGCCAGCAGCCCCAAAAGTCTTGGTGAAGCTTTCTTT
TRBJ2-7 - TRBV6-2/TRBV6-3 CASSYSESYEQYF TGTGCCAGCAGTTACTCGGAATCCTACGAGCAGTACTTC
TRBJ2-5 TRBD2 TRBV14 CASSPTYLNKLALQETQYF TGTGCCAGCAGCCCTACTTACTTAAATAAACTAGCGCTCCAAGAGACCCAGTACTTC
TRBJ1-2 - TRBV6-5 CASSYRSGFNYGYTF TGTGCCAGCAGTTATCGGTCAGGGTTTAACTATGGCTACACCTTC
TRBJ1-1 TRBD1 TRBV2 CASRGDSSGTEAFF TGTGCCAGCAGGGGGGACAGCTCGGGCACTGAAGCTTTCTTT
TRBJ2-7 - TRBV15 CATSSDVPYEQYF TGTGCCACCAGCAGCGACGTACCCTACGAGCAGTACTTC
TRBJ2-2 TRBD2 TRBV9 CASSVGLAGGTGELFF TGTGCCAGCAGCGTAGGGCTAGCGGGAGGTACCGGGGAGCTGTTTTTT
TRBJ1-2 - TRBV30 CAWSTSGMGGYTF TGTGCCTGGAGTACGTCAGGGATGGGGGGCTACACCTTC
TRBJ2-3 - TRBV3-1/TRBV3-2 CASSGRPHTQYF TGTGCCAGCAGTGGGAGGCCCCATACGCAGTATTTT
TRBJ2-3 - TRBV7-9 CASSLGTAESTDTQYF TGTGCCAGCAGCTTAGGGACAGCAGAAAGCACAGATACGCAGTATTTT
TRBJ1-2 TRBD1 TRBV11-2 CASSLETGVNYGYTF TGTGCCAGCAGCTTAGAGACAGGGGTGAACTATGGCTACACCTTC
TRBJ2-7 TRBD1 TRBV7-9 CASSHLSGTGSSYEQYF TGTGCCAGCAGCCATCTATCCGGGACAGGGAGTTCCTACGAGCAGTACTTC
TRBJ2-7 TRBD1 TRBV5-1 CASSTGQEGTYEQYF TGCGCCAGCAGCACCGGACAGGAAGGAACCTACGAGCAGTACTTC
TRBJ1-1 - TRBV6-5 CASSLDRNRRGAFF TGTGCCAGCAGCCTCGACAGGAATCGAAGGGGAGCTTTCTTT
TRBJ2-3 - TRBV29-1 CSVEGTASTDTQYF TGCAGCGTTGAAGGGACAGCTAGCACAGATACGCAGTATTTT